Below, 7 T cell receptor beta chains from the same sample are listed, as sequenced in a study of vaccination effects on CD4 cells after COVID-19. Prior to sequencing, the ViraFEST assay stimulated PBMC with viral peptide pools, which expanded the antigen-specific CD4+ T cells. Following culture for about ten days, CD4+ T cells were isolated. Each participant received a vaccine that was either BNT162b2 or mRNA-1273, given as two doses. Using immunoSEQ multiplex PCR, the repertoire was profiled, and TCRdb retains in-frame clones only, with some absent. The data contain roughly 24,000 clones, around 81% of them singletons. The antigens of these receptors remain unknown. Sequencing used CD4+ T cells from PBMCs cultured with SARS-CoV-2 spike peptides, obtained after COVID-19 vaccination. Receptor source: a human donor who received a COVID-19 vaccine. Some clones in this sample may be carry-over from other donors' samples.

The chain recombines TRBV5-5 with TRBJ2-5; no firm D call. This CDR3 contains 15 residues. V was shortened by 3 bases and J by 1 base, with 13 bases between the two germline ends. The germline CDR1 and CDR2 sequences are SGHKS and YYEKEE (reference sequence). DNA for the CDR3: TGTGCCAGCAGCTCCGGAGAGGCGACCCAAGAGACCCAGTACTTC. Amino acid sequence: CASSSGEATQETQYF.

The chain employs TRBV18 and TRBJ1-3; possibly TRBD1 for D (6 bases). Trimming stripped 4 bases from V and 2 bases from J, with 12 bases between. The V gene's germline CDR1 is KGHSH and CDR2 LQKENI. This CDR3 region has 15 residues. CDR3 region: CASSQGRGPGNTIYF. The CDR3 DNA is TGTGCCAGCTCACAAGGCAGGGGACCTGGAAACACCATATATTTT.

V and J are TRBV7-2 and TRBJ2-3, with D unresolved. Trimming removed 5 bases at V and 0 bases at J, with 15 bases between. The length of the CDR3 is 16 residues. The germline CDR1 and CDR2 sequences are SGHTA and FQGNSA. As DNA, the CDR3 is TGTGCCAGCAGCCCCCCCGGATATGTCAGCACAGATACGCAGTATTTT. Translated: CASSPPGYVSTDTQYF. Full variable domain (remainder filled in from reference TRBV7-2 and TRBJ2-3): GAGVSQSPSNKVTEKGKDVELRCDPISGHTALYWYRQSLGQGLEFLIYFQGNSAPDKSGLPSDRFSAERTGGSVSTLTIQRTQQEDSAVYLCASSPPGYVSTDTQYFGPGTRLTVL.

The chain carries TRBV24-1 and TRBJ2-7; no clear D. Germline V lookup: CDR1 KGHDR, CDR2 SFDVKD. V shed 5 bases and J shed 3 bases, with 7 bases lying between them. The CDR3 has 12 residues. CDR3 protein: CATSVQLYEQYV. CDR3 coding DNA: TGTGCCACCAGTGTACAGCTCTACGAGCAGTACGTC.

The rearrangement links TRBV7-9 to TRBJ1-4; D unclear. Germline-derived CDR1 and CDR2 are SEHNR and FQNEAQ (reference sequence). The CDR3 extends over 15 amino acids. Trimming stripped 2 bases from V and 6 bases from J, with 13 bases between. CDR3 nucleotides: TGTGCCAGCAGCTTATTACGGGGTGAGGATGAAAAACTGTTTTTT. Amino acids: CASSLLRGEDEKLFF.

In nucleotides, the CDR3 is TGTGCCAGCAGCTTGGACCGGGACATAGATACGCAGTATTTT. Residues: CASSLDRDIDTQYF. The rearrangement joins TRBV5-5 to TRBJ2-3; a possible D gene is TRBD1 (6 bases). Trimming removed 0 bases at V and 5 bases at J, with 10 bases between. This CDR3 has 14 amino acids. In germline, CDR1 is SGHKS, CDR2 YYEKEE (reference sequence).

This sequence joins TRBV6-6 and TRBJ2-4, with TRBD2 as a possible D gene (6 bases). V lost 0 bases and J lost 1, with 7 bases in between. There are 15 residues in the CDR3. From germline, CDR1 is MNHNY and CDR2 SVGAGI (reference sequence). The CDR3 loop reads CASSYSREAKNIQYF. The CDR3 DNA reads as TGTGCCAGCAGTTACTCCCGGGAGGCCAAAAACATTCAGTACTTC.